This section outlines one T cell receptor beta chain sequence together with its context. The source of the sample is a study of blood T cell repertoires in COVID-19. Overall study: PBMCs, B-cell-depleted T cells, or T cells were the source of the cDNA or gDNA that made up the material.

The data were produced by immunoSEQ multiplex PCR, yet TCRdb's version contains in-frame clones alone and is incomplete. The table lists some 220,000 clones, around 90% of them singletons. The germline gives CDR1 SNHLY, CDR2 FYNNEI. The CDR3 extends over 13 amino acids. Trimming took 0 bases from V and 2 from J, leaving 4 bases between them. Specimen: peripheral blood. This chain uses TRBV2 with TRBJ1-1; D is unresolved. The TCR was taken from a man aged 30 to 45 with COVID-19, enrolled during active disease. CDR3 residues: CASSEAANTEAFF. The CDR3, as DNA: TGTGCCAGCAGTGAAGCGGCCAACACTGAAGCTTTCTTT.